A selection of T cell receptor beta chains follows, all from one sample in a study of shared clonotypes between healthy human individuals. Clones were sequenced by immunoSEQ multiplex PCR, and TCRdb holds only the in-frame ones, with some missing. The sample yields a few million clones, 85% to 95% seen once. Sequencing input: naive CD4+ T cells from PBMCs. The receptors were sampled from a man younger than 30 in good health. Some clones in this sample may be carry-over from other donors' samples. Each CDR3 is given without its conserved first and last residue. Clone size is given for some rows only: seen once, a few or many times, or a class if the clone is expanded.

CDR3aa: ASSPSRDGAYEQY; v_gene: TRBV19; j_gene: TRBJ2-7; abundance: few
CDR3aa: ASSLRAGLNTGELF; v_gene: TRBV7-9; j_gene: TRBJ2-2; abundance: .
CDR3aa: ASSYSLLAGADEQF; v_gene: TRBV6-6; j_gene: TRBJ2-1; abundance: .
CDR3aa: ASSQKGLVGNEQF; v_gene: TRBV7-9; j_gene: TRBJ2-1; abundance: .
CDR3aa: ASSGETGASGTQY; v_gene: TRBV5-1; j_gene: TRBJ2-5; abundance: .
CDR3aa: ASSDGTGGNNYGYT; v_gene: TRBV9; j_gene: TRBJ1-2; abundance: .
CDR3aa: ASSPTTVEQF; v_gene: TRBV9; j_gene: TRBJ2-1; abundance: .
CDR3aa: ASSLDAQGYEQY; v_gene: TRBV7-2; j_gene: TRBJ2-7; abundance: .
CDR3aa: ASSSTGVADTQY; v_gene: TRBV5-4; j_gene: TRBJ2-3; abundance: .
CDR3aa: ASSDSGSANTGELF; v_gene: TRBV6-4; j_gene: TRBJ2-2; abundance: .
CDR3aa: ASTGPGTGGYEQY; v_gene: TRBV28; j_gene: TRBJ2-7; abundance: .
CDR3aa: ASSRTGTSWETQY; v_gene: TRBV7-2; j_gene: TRBJ2-5; abundance: .
CDR3aa: ASRRQGRSYEQY; v_gene: TRBV28; j_gene: TRBJ2-7; abundance: .
CDR3aa: ASSDSGLNRETQY; v_gene: TRBV2; j_gene: TRBJ2-5; abundance: .
CDR3aa: ASRLGGTVADTQY; v_gene: TRBV11-2; j_gene: TRBJ2-3; abundance: .
CDR3aa: ATARVDFYGYT; v_gene: TRBV27; j_gene: TRBJ1-2; abundance: .
CDR3aa: ASSVAEVHEQF; v_gene: TRBV9; j_gene: TRBJ2-1; abundance: .
CDR3aa: ASSNTVTGELF; v_gene: TRBV2; j_gene: TRBJ2-2; abundance: .
CDR3aa: ASSLEGPGEQY; v_gene: TRBV5-1; j_gene: TRBJ2-7; abundance: .
CDR3aa: ASSYSAVTDTQY; v_gene: TRBV6-5; j_gene: TRBJ2-3; abundance: .
CDR3aa: ASRGVYLGDTQY; v_gene: TRBV2; j_gene: TRBJ2-3; abundance: .
CDR3aa: ASSVGWTSGGNTGELF; v_gene: TRBV9; j_gene: TRBJ2-2; abundance: .
CDR3aa: ASSGDGLNTEAF; v_gene: TRBV5-1; j_gene: TRBJ1-1; abundance: .
CDR3aa: ASSTKNIQY; v_gene: TRBV18; j_gene: TRBJ2-4; abundance: .
CDR3aa: ASSLAAASSTDTQY; v_gene: TRBV28; j_gene: TRBJ2-3; abundance: .
CDR3aa: ASRGGGIWETQY; v_gene: TRBV28; j_gene: TRBJ2-5; abundance: .
CDR3aa: ASSLVARPGSLNTEAF; v_gene: TRBV5-1; j_gene: TRBJ1-1; abundance: .
CDR3aa: ASSFGGRAGNEQF; v_gene: TRBV5-1; j_gene: TRBJ2-1; abundance: .
CDR3aa: ASSPRMNTEAF; v_gene: TRBV4-1; j_gene: TRBJ1-1; abundance: .
CDR3aa: ASSLYRAQSYEQY; v_gene: TRBV27; j_gene: TRBJ2-7; abundance: .
CDR3aa: ASSLQGYRLEQY; v_gene: TRBV6-6; j_gene: TRBJ2-7; abundance: .
CDR3aa: ASSLLAGIYNEQF; v_gene: TRBV7-9; j_gene: TRBJ2-1; abundance: .
CDR3aa: ASSLGLAGVPGELF; v_gene: TRBV7-9; j_gene: TRBJ2-2; abundance: .
CDR3aa: ARRNPNRDRVNEQY; v_gene: TRBV5-3; j_gene: TRBJ2-7; abundance: .
CDR3aa: ARTRDRRARNEKLF; v_gene: TRBV27; j_gene: TRBJ1-4; abundance: once
CDR3aa: ASSYHQRDSPEQY; v_gene: TRBV6-6; j_gene: TRBJ2-7; abundance: .
CDR3aa: ASTHGVNSNQPQH; v_gene: TRBV7-2; j_gene: TRBJ1-5; abundance: .
CDR3aa: ASSLVGGQPQH; v_gene: TRBV5-1; j_gene: TRBJ1-5; abundance: .
CDR3aa: ASSFDREGYEQY; v_gene: TRBV28; j_gene: TRBJ2-7; abundance: .
CDR3aa: ASSLVGTSGQVPDTQY; v_gene: TRBV11-2; j_gene: TRBJ2-3; abundance: .
CDR3aa: ASSPEANQPQH; v_gene: TRBV28; j_gene: TRBJ1-5; abundance: once